Below, one TCR beta chain is given with its context. The antigen is undetermined. The germline gives CDR1 SEHNR, CDR2 FQNEAQ (reference sequence). Trimming shortened V by 3 bases and J by 5 bases, and 13 bases separated the two germline ends. This CDR3 has 14 residues. Amplification targeted the TCR beta CDR3 regions, with RNA transcripts as the source material. HTBI-primed first-round RT-PCR preceded second-round multiplex PCR. TCRdb reprocessed the multiplex PCR reads via MiXCR and lists one record per CDR3 protein. The sample has 500,000 to 800,000 distinct CDR3 sequences, roughly 39% seen once; the top ten hold more than 2.5%. The source of the sample is a study of Graves' ophthalmopathy and Graves' hyperthyroidism. Study-level points and caveats: Most expanded clonotypes in thyroid above 0.001 frequency also showed up in blood.

Ophthalmopathy donors were characterized by moderate-to-severe activity, CAS of at least 3, NOSPECS of at least 4, and duration under 3 months. Sequencing input: peripheral blood. This clonotype was sampled from an adult man with Graves' ophthalmopathy. The rearrangement uses TRBV7-9 and TRBJ1-1, with unresolved D. CDR3 nucleotide sequence: TGTGCCAGCAGCTTGAAGGCCTTGGGAACTGAAGCTTTCTTT. Amino acid sequence: CASSLKALGTEAFF.